A single sample gave rise to the 9 T cell receptor beta chains below, sequenced in a study of T cell repertoires in ileal Crohn's disease. Some clones are missing from TCRdb's copy, which holds only in-frame ones; the method was immunoSEQ multiplex PCR. This table has 8,000 to 8,500 clones, around 96% appearing once. The source material was ileal tissue. The source of these receptors is an adult with Crohn's disease.

This chain links TRBV5-1 with TRBJ1-1; 12 bases are shared with TRBD1. This CDR3 is built from 14 residues. The germline V gene has CDR1 SGHRS and CDR2 YFSETQ. The V segment lost 4 bases and the J segment 4 bases; nucleotides outside the gene matches: 2. The CDR3 sequence: CASSRGQGATEAFF. As DNA, the CDR3 is TGCGCCAGCAGCCGGGGACAGGGGGCCACTGAAGCTTTCTTT.

This clone appeared once. This sequence joins TRBV19 and TRBJ1-5; 9 nucleotides align to TRBD1. The V gene end was trimmed by 10 bases and the J gene end by 3 bases; junction bases not matched to a gene: 10. The CDR3 covers 15 residues. The germline CDR1 and CDR2 sequences are LNHDA and SQIVND (reference sequence). CDR3 DNA: TGTGCCACGGAGGGACAGGGACCGATCAATCAGCCCCAGCATTTT. Its translation is CATEGQGPINQPQHF.

The genes are TRBV6-1 and TRBJ2-3; 9 bases map to TRBD2. The CDR3 contains 15 residues. V trimming: 5 bases; J trimming: 0 bases; junction bases outside the gene matches: 3. Germline CDR1 and CDR2: MNHNS and SASEGT. CDR3 bases: TGTGCCAGCAGTAACCTAGCGGGGAGCACAGATACGCAGTATTTT. Its protein product is CASSNLAGSTDTQYF.

The chain combines TRBV7-9 with TRBJ2-7; 8 bases agree with TRBD1. V lost 7 bases to trimming and J lost 6 bases; unmatched junction nucleotides: 11. The germline CDR1 and CDR2 sequences are SEHNR and FQNEAQ (reference sequence). This CDR3 has 14 amino acids. CDR3 nucleotide sequence: TGTGCCAGCACCATAGGCCCAGGGGGCTCCGAGCAGTACTTC. As protein: CASTIGPGGSEQYF. The entire variable domain, with the rest obtained from reference TRBV7-9 and TRBJ2-7, is as follows: DTGVSQNPRHKITKRGQNVTFRCDPISEHNRLYWYRQTLGQGPEFLTYFQNEAQLEKSRLLSDRFSAERPKGSFSTLEIQRTEQGDSAMYLCASTIGPGGSEQYFGPGTRLTVT.

The chain recombines TRBV9 with TRBJ2-1; 12 bases match TRBD2. Germline V gene lookup returns CDR1 SGDLS and CDR2 YYNGEE. Trimming removed 4 bases from V and 4 bases from J; junction bases left unmatched: 12. This CDR3 comprises 18 residues. The CDR3 protein is CASSPSLGLAGRYNEQFF. The CDR3 bases are TGTGCCAGCAGCCCCTCCCTCGGACTAGCGGGGCGATACAATGAGCAGTTCTTC.

The chain recombines TRBV27 with TRBJ2-2, with 7 bases matching TRBD2. After removal of 5 bases from V and 0 bases from J, the junction contained 9 bases not matched to a gene. The germline V gene encodes CDR1 MNHEY and CDR2 SMNVEV (reference sequence). CDR3 size: 17 residues. The CDR3 DNA reads TGTGCCAGCAGTACTAAACGAGCGGGACCGAACACCGGGGAGCTGTTTTTT. Amino acid sequence: CASSTKRAGPNTGELFF.

The rearrangement uses TRBV28 and TRBJ2-1, with 11 bases that match TRBD1. CDR1 and CDR2 from the germline V gene are MDHEN and SYDVKM. This CDR3 comprises 16 residues. V was clipped by 6 bases and J by 5 bases; unmatched bases: 9. The DNA of the CDR3 is TGTGCCAGCAGGCCACAGGACAGGGGGCTACACAATGAGCAGTTCTTC. Encoded protein: CASRPQDRGLHNEQFF.

The rearrangement uses TRBV28 and TRBJ1-2, with D possibly being TRBD1 (5 bases). Germline CDR1 MDHEN, CDR2 SYDVKM. Trimming removed 4 bases from V and 8 bases from J, with 23 bases in between. The CDR3 consists of 16 residues. CDR3 region: CASSSPRAGKGAGYTF. The CDR3 DNA follows: TGTGCCAGCAGTTCCCCCCGGGCAGGGAAAGGGGCGGGCTACACCTTC.

As DNA, the CDR3 is TGTGCCAGCAGTGAACAGGGGTCCTATGGCTACACCTTC. Translated, it gives CASSEQGSYGYTF. This chain links TRBV28 with TRBJ1-2; 7 bases line up with TRBD1. Germline V gene data show CDR1 as MDHEN and CDR2 as SYDVKM. V lost 5 bases, J lost 4 bases, and 4 bases stayed unmatched. This CDR3 contains 13 residues.